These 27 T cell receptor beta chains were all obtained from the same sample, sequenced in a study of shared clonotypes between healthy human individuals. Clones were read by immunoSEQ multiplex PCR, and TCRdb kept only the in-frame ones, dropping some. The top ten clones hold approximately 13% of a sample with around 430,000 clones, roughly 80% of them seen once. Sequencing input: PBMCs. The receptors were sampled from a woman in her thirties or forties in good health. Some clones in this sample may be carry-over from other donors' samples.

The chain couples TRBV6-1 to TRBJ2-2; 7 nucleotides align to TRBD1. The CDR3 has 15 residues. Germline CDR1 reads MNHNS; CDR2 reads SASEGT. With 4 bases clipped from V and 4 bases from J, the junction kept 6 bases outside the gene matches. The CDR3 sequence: CASSGRQGGTGELFF. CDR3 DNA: TGTGCCAGCAGTGGTAGACAGGGCGGCACCGGGGAGCTGTTTTTT.

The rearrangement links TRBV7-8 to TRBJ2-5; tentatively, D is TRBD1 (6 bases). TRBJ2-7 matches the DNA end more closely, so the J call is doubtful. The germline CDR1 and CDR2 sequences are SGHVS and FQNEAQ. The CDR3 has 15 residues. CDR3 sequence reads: CASSLRGQGLYEQYF. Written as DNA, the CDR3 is TGTGCCAGCAGCTTACGCGGGCAGGGGCTATACGAGCAGTACTTC.

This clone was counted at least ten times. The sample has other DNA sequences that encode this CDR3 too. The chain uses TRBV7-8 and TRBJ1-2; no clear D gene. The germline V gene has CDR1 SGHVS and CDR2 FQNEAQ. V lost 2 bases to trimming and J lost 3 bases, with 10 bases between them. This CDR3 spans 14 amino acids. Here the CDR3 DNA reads TGTGCCAGCAGCTTAAAAAGGAGTGACTATGGCTACACCTTC. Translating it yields CASSLKRSDYGYTF.

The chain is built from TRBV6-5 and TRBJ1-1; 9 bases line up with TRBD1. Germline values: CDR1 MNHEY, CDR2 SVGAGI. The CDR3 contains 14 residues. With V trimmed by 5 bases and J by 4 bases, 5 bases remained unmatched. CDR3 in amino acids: CASSTDRGSTEAFF. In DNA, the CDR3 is TGTGCCAGCAGTACCGACAGGGGGTCCACTGAAGCTTTCTTT.

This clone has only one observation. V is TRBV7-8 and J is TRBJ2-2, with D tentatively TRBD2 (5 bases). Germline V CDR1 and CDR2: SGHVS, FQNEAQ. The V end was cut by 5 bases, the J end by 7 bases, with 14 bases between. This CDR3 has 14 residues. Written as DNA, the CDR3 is TGTGCCAGCAGCCTACGGGGTACCGGCGGGGAGCTGTTTTTT. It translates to CASSLRGTGGELFF.

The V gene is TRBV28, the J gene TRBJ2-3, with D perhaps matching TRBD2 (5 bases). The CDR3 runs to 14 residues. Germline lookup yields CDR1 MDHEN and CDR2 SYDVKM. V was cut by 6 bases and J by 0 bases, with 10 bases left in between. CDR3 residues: CASRVPGSTDTQYF. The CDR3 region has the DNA TGTGCCAGCAGGGTACCGGGGAGCACAGATACGCAGTATTTT.

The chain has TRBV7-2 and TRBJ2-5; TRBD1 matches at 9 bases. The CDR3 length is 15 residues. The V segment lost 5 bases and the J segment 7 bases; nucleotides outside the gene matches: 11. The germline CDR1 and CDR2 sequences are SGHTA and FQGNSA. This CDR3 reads CASSLHGQGSGTQYF. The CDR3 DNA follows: TGTGCCAGCAGCCTACACGGACAGGGGTCTGGGACCCAGTACTTC.

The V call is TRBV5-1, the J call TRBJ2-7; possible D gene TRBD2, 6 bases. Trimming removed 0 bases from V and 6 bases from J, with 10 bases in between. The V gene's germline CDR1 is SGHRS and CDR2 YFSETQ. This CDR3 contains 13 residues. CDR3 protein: CASSLEAGSEQYF. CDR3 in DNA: TGCGCCAGCAGCTTGGAAGCGGGTAGCGAGCAGTACTTC.

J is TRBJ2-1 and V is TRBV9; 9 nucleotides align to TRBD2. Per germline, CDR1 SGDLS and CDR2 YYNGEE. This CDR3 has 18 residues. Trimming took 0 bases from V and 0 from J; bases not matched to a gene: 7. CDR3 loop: CASSVATGTSLSYNEQFF. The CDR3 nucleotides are TGTGCCAGCAGCGTAGCTACCGGGACTAGCCTCTCCTACAATGAGCAGTTCTTC.

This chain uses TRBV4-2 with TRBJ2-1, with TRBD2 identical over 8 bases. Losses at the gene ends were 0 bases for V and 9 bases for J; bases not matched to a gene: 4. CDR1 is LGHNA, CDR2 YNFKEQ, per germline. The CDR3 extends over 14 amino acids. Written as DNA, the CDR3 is TGTGCCAGCAGCCAAGACCGGACTAGCTTTGAGCAGTTCTTC. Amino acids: CASSQDRTSFEQFF.

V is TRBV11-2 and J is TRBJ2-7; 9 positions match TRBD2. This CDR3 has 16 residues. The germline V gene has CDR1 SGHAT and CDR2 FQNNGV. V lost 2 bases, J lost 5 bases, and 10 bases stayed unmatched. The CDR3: CASSLRGSGSTNEQYF. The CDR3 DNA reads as TGTGCCAGCAGCTTAAGGGGTAGCGGGAGTACCAACGAGCAGTACTTC.

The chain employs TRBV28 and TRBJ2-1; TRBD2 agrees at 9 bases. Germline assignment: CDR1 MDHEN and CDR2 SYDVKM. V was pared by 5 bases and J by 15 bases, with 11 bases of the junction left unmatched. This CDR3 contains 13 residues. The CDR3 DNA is TGTGCCAGCAGTACCCTTAGCGGGAGACACGGGTTCTTC. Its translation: CASSTLSGRHGFF. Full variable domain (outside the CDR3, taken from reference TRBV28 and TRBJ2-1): DVKVTQSSRYLVKRTGEKVFLECVQDMDHENMFWYRQDPGLGLRLIYFSYDVKMKEKGDIPEGYSVSREKKERFSLILESASTNQTSMYLCASSTLSGRHGFFGPGTRLTVL.

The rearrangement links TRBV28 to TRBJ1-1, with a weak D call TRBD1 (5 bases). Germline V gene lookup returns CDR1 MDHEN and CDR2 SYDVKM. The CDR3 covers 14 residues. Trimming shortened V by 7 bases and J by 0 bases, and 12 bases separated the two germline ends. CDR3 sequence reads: CASTSGGVNTEAFF. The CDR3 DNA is TGTGCCAGCACCTCAGGAGGGGTGAACACTGAAGCTTTCTTT.

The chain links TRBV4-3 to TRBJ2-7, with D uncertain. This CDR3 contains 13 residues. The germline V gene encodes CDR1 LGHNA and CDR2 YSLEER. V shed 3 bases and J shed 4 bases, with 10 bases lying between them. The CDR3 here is CASSQANGYEQYF. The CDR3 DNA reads TGCGCCAGCAGCCAGGCGAACGGGTACGAGCAGTACTTC.

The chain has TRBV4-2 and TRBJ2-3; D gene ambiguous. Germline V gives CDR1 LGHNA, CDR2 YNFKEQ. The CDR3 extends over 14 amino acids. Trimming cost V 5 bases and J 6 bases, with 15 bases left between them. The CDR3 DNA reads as TGTGCCAGCAGCTCGCGGAGAGGCCGGGATACGCAGTATTTT. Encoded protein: CASSSRRGRDTQYF.

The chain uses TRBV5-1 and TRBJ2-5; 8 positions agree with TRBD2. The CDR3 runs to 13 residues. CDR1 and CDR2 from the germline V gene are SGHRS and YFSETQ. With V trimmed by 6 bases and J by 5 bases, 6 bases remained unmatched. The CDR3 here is CASTSGSGETQYF. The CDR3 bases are TGCGCCAGCACCAGCGGGAGTGGGGAGACCCAGTACTTC.

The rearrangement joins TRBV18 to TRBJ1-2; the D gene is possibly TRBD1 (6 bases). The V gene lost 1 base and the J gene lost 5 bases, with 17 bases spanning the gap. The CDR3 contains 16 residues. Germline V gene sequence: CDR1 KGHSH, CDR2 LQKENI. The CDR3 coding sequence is TGTGCCAGCTCACCACTCCGGCCCGGGGGCGGGTATGGCTACACCTTC. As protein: CASSPLRPGGGYGYTF.

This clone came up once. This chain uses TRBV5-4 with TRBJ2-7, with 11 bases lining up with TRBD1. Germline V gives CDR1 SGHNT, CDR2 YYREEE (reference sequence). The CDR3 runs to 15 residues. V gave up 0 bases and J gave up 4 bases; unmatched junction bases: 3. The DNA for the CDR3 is TGTGCCAGCAGCTTGGAGGGGGACAGGGGGTACGAGCAGTACTTC. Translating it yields CASSLEGDRGYEQYF.

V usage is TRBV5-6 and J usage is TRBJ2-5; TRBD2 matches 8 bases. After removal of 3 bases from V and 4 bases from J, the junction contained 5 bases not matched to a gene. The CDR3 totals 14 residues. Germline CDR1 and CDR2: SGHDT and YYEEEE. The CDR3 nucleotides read TGTGCCAGCAGCTCGGCGGGAGGCCGAGAGACCCAGTACTTC. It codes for CASSSAGGRETQYF.

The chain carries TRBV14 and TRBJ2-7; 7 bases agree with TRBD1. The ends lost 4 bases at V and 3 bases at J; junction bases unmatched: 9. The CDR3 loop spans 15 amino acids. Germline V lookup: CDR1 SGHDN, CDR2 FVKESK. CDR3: CASSPQRGGRYEQYF. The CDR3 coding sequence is TGTGCCAGCAGCCCTCAACGAGGGGGCCGCTACGAGCAGTACTTC.

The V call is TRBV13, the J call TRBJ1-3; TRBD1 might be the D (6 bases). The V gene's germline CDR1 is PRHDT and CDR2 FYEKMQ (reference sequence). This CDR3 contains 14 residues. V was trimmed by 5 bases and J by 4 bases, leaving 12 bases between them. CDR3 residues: CASSQGNLGNTIYF. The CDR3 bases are TGTGCCAGCAGCCAGGGGAATTTGGGAAACACCATATATTTT.

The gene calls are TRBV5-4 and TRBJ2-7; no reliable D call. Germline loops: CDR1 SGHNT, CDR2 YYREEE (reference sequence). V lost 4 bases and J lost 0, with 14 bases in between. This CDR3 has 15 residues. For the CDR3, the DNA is TGTGCCAGCAGCCTCCGTTCCCCGAGCTCCTACGAGCAGTACTTC. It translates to CASSLRSPSSYEQYF.

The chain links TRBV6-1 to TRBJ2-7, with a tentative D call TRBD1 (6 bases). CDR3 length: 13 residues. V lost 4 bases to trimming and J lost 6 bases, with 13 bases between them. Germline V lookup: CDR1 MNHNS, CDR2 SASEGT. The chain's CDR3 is CASSAGARVEQYF. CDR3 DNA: TGTGCCAGCAGTGCAGGGGCGCGAGTCGAGCAGTACTTC.

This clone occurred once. CDR3 region: CASSLGNTLGAKNIQYF. DNA for the CDR3: TGTGCCAGCAGCTTGGGCAATACGCTAGGGGCCAAAAACATTCAGTACTTC. The J gene is TRBJ2-4, the V gene TRBV5-8; D gene uncertain. Trimming took 0 bases from V and 1 from J, leaving 14 bases between them. The CDR3 contains 17 residues. CDR1 and CDR2 from the germline V gene are SGHTS and YDEGEE.

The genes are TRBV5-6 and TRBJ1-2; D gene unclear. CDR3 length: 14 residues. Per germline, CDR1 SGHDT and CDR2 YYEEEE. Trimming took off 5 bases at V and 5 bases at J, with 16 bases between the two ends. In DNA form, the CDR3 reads TGTGCCAGCAGTCCACAGAGGCAGGAGTATGGCTACACCTTC. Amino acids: CASSPQRQEYGYTF.

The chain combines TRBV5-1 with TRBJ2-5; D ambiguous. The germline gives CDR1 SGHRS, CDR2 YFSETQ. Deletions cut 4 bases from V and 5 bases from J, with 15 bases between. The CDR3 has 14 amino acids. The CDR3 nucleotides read TGCGCCAGCAGCGTCCCGGTGGCCCCGGAGACCCAGTACTTC. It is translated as CASSVPVAPETQYF. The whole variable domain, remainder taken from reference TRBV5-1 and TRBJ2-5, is KAGVTQTPRYLIKTRGQQVTLSCSPISGHRSVSWYQQTPGQGLQFLFEYFSETQRNKGNFPGRFSGRQFSNSRSEMNVSTLELGDSALYLCASSVPVAPETQYFGPGTRLLVL.

CDR3 nucleotides: TGTGCCAGCAGCCCGGGACAGTCCATCTATGGCTACACCTTC. Translated, it gives CASSPGQSIYGYTF. The V gene is TRBV5-6, the J gene TRBJ1-2, with 7 bases lining up with TRBD1. The CDR3 has 14 amino acids. Germline trimming cut 4 bases from V and 4 bases from J; bases unmatched to any gene: 7. Germline V lookup: CDR1 SGHDT, CDR2 YYEEEE.